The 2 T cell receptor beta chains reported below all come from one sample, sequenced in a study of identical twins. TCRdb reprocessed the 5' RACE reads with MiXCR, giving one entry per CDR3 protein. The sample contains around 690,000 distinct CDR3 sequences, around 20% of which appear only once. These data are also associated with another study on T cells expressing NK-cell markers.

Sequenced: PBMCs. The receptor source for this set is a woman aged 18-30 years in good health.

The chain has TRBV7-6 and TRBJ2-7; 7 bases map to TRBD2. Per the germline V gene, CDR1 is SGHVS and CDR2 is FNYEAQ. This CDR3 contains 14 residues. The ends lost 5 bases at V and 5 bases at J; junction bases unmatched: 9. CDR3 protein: CASSRGDFIHEQYF. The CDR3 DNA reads TGTGCCAGCAGCCGGGGGGATTTTATCCACGAGCAGTACTTC.

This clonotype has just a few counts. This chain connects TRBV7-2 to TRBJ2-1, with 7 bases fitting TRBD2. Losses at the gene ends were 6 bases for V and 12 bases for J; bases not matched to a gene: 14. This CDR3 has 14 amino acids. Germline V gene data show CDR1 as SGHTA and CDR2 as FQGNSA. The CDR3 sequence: CASRRVTSDLGQFF. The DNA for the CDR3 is TGTGCCAGCAGGCGCGTAACTAGCGACTTAGGGCAGTTCTTC. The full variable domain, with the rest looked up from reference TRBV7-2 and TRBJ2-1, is GAGVSQSPSNKVTEKGKDVELRCDPISGHTALYWYRQSLGQGLEFLIYFQGNSAPDKSGLPSDRFSAERTGGSVSTLTIQRTQQEDSAVYLCASRRVTSDLGQFFGPGTRLTVL.